The T cell receptor beta chain described here comes from a study of cytomegalovirus exposure and HLA in healthy donors. For the study at large: Membership in the Caucasian-associated ancestry cluster was found for about 84% of fewer than 450 genotyped donors.

This PCR relied on a set of 60 Vbeta primers and 13 Jbeta primers. Libraries were prepared by immunoSEQ multiplex PCR; TCRdb keeps only in-frame clonotypes and omits some of them. The data hold more than 110,000 clones, with about 71% observed a single time. A note on this clone: No antigen is known for it.

This CDR3 is built from 14 residues. The V gene's germline CDR1 is ENHRY and CDR2 SYGVKD. The V end was cut by 8 bases, the J end by 2 bases, with 15 bases between. Findings and limits, study-wide: The study had only CMV serostatus as immune exposure information. Analysis was carried out at a later point, and it linked a missense DCLRE1C variant to TCR beta V- and J-gene trimming.

The chain has TRBV10-3 and TRBJ1-2; a possible D gene is TRBD1 (6 bases). Sequenced: PBMCs. This receptor was obtained from a woman aged 55-70 years in good health and CMV-seropositive. The CDR3 DNA is TGTGCCATCCCAGTGGGAAGGGGGAACTATGGCTACACCTTC. It is translated as CAIPVGRGNYGYTF.